A single sample gave rise to the 3 T cell receptor beta chains below, sequenced in a study of T cells in Graves' hyperthyroidism and ophthalmopathy. TCR beta CDR3 regions were amplified from RNA. HTBI primers were the set used in a first-round RT-PCR of the TCR CDR3. One entry per CDR3 protein results from TCRdb running MiXCR on the multiplex PCR reads. The data contain over 450,000 distinct CDR3 sequences, 15% to 20% of them singletons. Source material: blood. These receptors all come from a woman between 18 and 30 years old with Graves' ophthalmopathy.

The sample holds a few counts of this clonotype. Just one base apart from a much larger clone, this may be a read error. This chain connects TRBV12-3 or TRBV12-4 to TRBJ2-7; the match to TRBD2 covers 13 bases. CDR3 length equals 16 residues. Trimming cost V 3 bases and J 4 bases; bases outside gene matches: 6. The CDR3 loop is CASSFTSGRVRYEQYF. The CDR3 DNA reads TGTGCCAGCAGTTTCACTAGCGGGAGGGTGCGGTACGAGCAGTACTTC.

This clonotype was picked up many times. The rearrangement links TRBV20-1 to TRBJ2-1; D unclear. In germline, CDR1 is DFQATT, CDR2 SNEGSKA (reference sequence). This CDR3 region has 16 residues. Trimming shortened V by 0 bases and J by 0 bases, and 12 bases separated the two germline ends. The CDR3 region has the DNA TGCAGTGCTAGAGATCCAGGAGCGTACTCCTACAATGAGCAGTTCTTC. Translated: CSARDPGAYSYNEQFF.

The V gene is TRBV25-1, the J gene TRBJ2-5; 11 positions match TRBD2. In germline, CDR1 is MGHDK, CDR2 SYGVNS. V shed 3 bases, J shed 1 base, and the junction held 7 bases outside the gene matches. The CDR3 extends over 17 amino acids. CDR3 loop: CASSDSTSGSTQETQYF. The CDR3 DNA follows: TGTGCCAGCAGTGACTCCACTAGCGGGAGTACCCAAGAGACCCAGTACTTC.